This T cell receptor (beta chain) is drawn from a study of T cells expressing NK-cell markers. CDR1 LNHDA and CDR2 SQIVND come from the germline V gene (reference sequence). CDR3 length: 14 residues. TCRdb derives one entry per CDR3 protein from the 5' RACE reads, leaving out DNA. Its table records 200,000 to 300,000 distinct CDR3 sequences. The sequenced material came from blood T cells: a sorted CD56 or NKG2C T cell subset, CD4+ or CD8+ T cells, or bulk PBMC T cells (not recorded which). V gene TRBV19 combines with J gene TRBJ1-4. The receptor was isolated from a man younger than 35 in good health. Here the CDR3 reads CASSPGLVNEKLFF. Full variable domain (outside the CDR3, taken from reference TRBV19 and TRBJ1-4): DGGITQSPKYLFRKEGQNVTLSCEQNLNHDAMYWYRQDPGQGLRLIYYSQIVNDFQKGDIAEGYSVSREKKESFPLTVTSAQKNPTAFYLCASSPGLVNEKLFFGSGTQLSVL.